One sample yielded the 19 T cell receptor beta chains listed below, sequenced in a study of T cell responses to AZD1222 COVID-19 vaccine. Using immunoSEQ multiplex PCR, the repertoire was profiled, and TCRdb retains in-frame clones only, with some absent. This sample yields over 85,000 clones, of which less than 95% are seen a single time; 2.5% to 3% belongs to the top ten. The sequencing here drew on peripheral blood, taken 28 days after the second AZD1222 dose. These receptors all stem from an adult who received the AZD1222 COVID-19 vaccine.

This chain uses TRBV7-2 with TRBJ1-1; TRBD1 aligns across 7 bases. The CDR3 consists of 15 residues. CDR1 is SGHTA, CDR2 FQGNSA, per germline. V lost 5 bases, J lost 4 bases, and 10 bases stayed unmatched. The CDR3 sequence is CASSARQGRGTEAFF. As DNA, the CDR3 is TGTGCCAGCAGCGCCCGACAGGGACGGGGCACTGAAGCTTTCTTT.

The chain joins TRBV10-3 to TRBJ1-1, with D maybe TRBD1 (5 bases). V lost 1 base and J lost 0, with 12 bases in between. Germline lookup yields CDR1 ENHRY and CDR2 SYGVKD. CDR3 length equals 16 residues. The CDR3, as DNA: TGTGCCATCAGTGAGTTCGGGCTGGGGCTGAACACTGAAGCTTTCTTT. It translates to CAISEFGLGLNTEAFF.

This chain connects TRBV27 to TRBJ1-2, with D unresolved. The CDR3 is made up of 14 amino acids. The ends were cut back, 5 bases at V and 4 bases at J, with 14 bases in the middle. From germline, CDR1 is MNHEY and CDR2 SMNVEV (reference sequence). CDR3 DNA sequence: TGTGCCAGCAGTCCCTCGGGGTCCGGCTATGGCTACACCTTC. This encodes CASSPSGSGYGYTF.

V and J are TRBV11-2 and TRBJ1-1; D might be TRBD1 (5 bases). The CDR3 consists of 13 residues. Germline V gene sequence: CDR1 SGHAT, CDR2 FQNNGV. V lost 3 bases to trimming and J lost 5 bases, with 10 bases between them. Here the CDR3 reads CASSLTVGTEAFF. The CDR3 bases are TGTGCCAGCAGCTTGACAGTTGGTACTGAAGCTTTCTTT.

Written as DNA, the CDR3 is TGTGCTAGTGGTTTGACCCCGGGACGCCCGGGGGAGACTGAAGCTTTCTTT. Protein product: CASGLTPGRPGETEAFF. V and J are TRBV12-5 and TRBJ1-1; weak D call: TRBD1 (5 bases). The germline V and J ends were trimmed by 2 bases and 5 bases, with 21 bases remaining between them. The CDR3 length is 17 residues. The germline V gene has CDR1 LGHNT and CDR2 FRNRAP.

The chain couples TRBV12-3 or TRBV12-4 to TRBJ1-2; no reliable D call. With 3 bases removed from V and 8 bases from J, the gap between germline ends came to 10 bases. CDR3 length equals 12 residues. The CDR3 region has the DNA TGTGCCAGCAGTTTGGGGAGAGAGGGCTACACCTTC. As protein: CASSLGREGYTF.

The chain couples TRBV27 to TRBJ1-2; D ambiguous. Per the germline V gene, CDR1 is MNHEY and CDR2 is SMNVEV (reference sequence). Between the trimmed V and J ends, which lost 5 bases and 5 bases, there was a span of 15 bases. The CDR3 runs to 14 residues. The CDR3 is CASSPRGRAYGYTF. CDR3 sequence (DNA): TGTGCCAGCAGTCCTCGTGGGAGGGCGTATGGCTACACCTTC.

This chain links TRBV25-1 with TRBJ1-1, with a tentative D call TRBD1 (5 bases). Germline loops: CDR1 MGHDK, CDR2 SYGVNS. Trimming pared 4 bases from V and 0 bases from J, leaving 12 bases between. The CDR3 runs to 15 residues. The CDR3 sequence: CASSGPTAMNTEAFF. The CDR3 region has the DNA TGTGCCAGCAGTGGCCCGACAGCCATGAACACTGAAGCTTTCTTT.

The V call is TRBV5-1, the J call TRBJ1-1; D is uncertain. This CDR3 comprises 14 residues. Germline lookup yields CDR1 SGHRS and CDR2 YFSETQ. Trimming shortened V by 7 bases and J by 2 bases, and 15 bases separated the two germline ends. The CDR3 DNA reads TGCGCCAGCTCCCCTCAGGCCGTAAACACTGAAGCTTTCTTT. Translation gives CASSPQAVNTEAFF.

A word on this clone: The sample has other DNA sequences that encode this CDR3 too. The chain has TRBV19 and TRBJ1-3; 9 bases map to TRBD1. J gave up 7 bases and V 4 bases, and 2 bases lay outside the gene matches. Per germline, CDR1 LNHDA and CDR2 SQIVND (reference sequence). The CDR3 contains 13 residues. CDR3 sequence: CASSRGQGNTIYF. DNA of the CDR3: TGTGCCAGTAGTAGAGGACAGGGGAACACCATATATTTT. The full variable domain, in which reference TRBV19 and TRBJ1-3 provide the parts outside the CDR3, is DGGITQSPKYLFRKEGQNVTLSCEQNLNHDAMYWYRQDPGQGLRLIYYSQIVNDFQKGDIAEGYSVSREKKESFPLTVTSAQKNPTAFYLCASSRGQGNTIYFGEGSWLTVV.

The V and J genes are TRBV27 and TRBJ2-3; no clear D gene. This CDR3 has 13 residues. V was shortened by 6 bases and J by 5 bases, with 12 bases between the two germline ends. The germline V gene encodes CDR1 MNHEY and CDR2 SMNVEV (reference sequence). The CDR3 DNA reads as TGTGCCAGCAGCGCCCCAGCCGGAGATACGCAGTATTTT. It translates to CASSAPAGDTQYF.

This rearrangement joins TRBV4-2 to TRBJ1-6; D perhaps matches TRBD1 (6 bases). The CDR3 sequence is 15 residues long. Trimming removed 1 base at V and 8 bases at J, with 12 bases between. The germline gives CDR1 LGHNA, CDR2 YNFKEQ. The CDR3 loop is CASSQGVDSDSPLHF. The CDR3 bases are TGTGCCAGCAGCCAAGGGGTGGACAGTGATTCACCCCTCCACTTT.

The rearrangement links TRBV5-1 to TRBJ2-7, with TRBD2 matching over 7 bases. CDR3 length: 14 amino acids. V dropped 0 bases and J dropped 4; count of bases not matched to a gene: 4. Germline CDR1 SGHRS, CDR2 YFSETQ. CDR3 region: CASSLVAGVYEQYF. Written as DNA, the CDR3 is TGCGCCAGCAGCTTGGTGGCGGGAGTGTACGAGCAGTACTTC.

This rearrangement joins TRBV6-5 to TRBJ1-2; D possibly corresponds to TRBD1 (6 bases). Per the germline V gene, CDR1 is MNHEY and CDR2 is SVGAGI. Trimming took off 2 bases at V and 8 bases at J, with 15 bases between the two ends. The CDR3 has 14 residues. This chain's CDR3 is CASSYLGGGNGYTF. CDR3 bases: TGTGCCAGCAGTTACCTAGGGGGAGGGAACGGCTACACCTTC.

The table lists this clone with a count of one. This chain joins TRBV9 and TRBJ1-3; tentatively, D is TRBD1 (5 bases). CDR3 size: 15 residues. The ends were cut back, 0 bases at V and 1 base at J, with 8 bases in the middle. CDR1 and CDR2 from the germline V gene are SGDLS and YYNGEE. The CDR3 sequence: CASSVDGASGNTIYF. In DNA, the CDR3 is TGTGCCAGCAGCGTAGATGGGGCGTCTGGAAACACCATATATTTT.

The rearrangement uses TRBV12-3 or TRBV12-4 and TRBJ1-2; D gene uncertain. CDR3 length: 13 amino acids. Trimming pared 7 bases from V and 5 bases from J, leaving 14 bases between. The DNA for the CDR3 is TGTGCCAGCACCTCCCTTCCCTCTTATGGCTACACCTTC. Amino acid sequence: CASTSLPSYGYTF.

The chain employs TRBV19 and TRBJ2-3, with D maybe TRBD2 (6 bases). Germline CDR1 is LNHDA and CDR2 is SQIVND (reference sequence). Trimming took 7 bases from V and 4 from J, leaving 27 bases between them. This CDR3 contains 18 residues. The CDR3 is CASTEYFAGGAFSDTQYF. The CDR3 nucleotides are TGTGCCAGTACCGAGTATTTCGCCGGCGGGGCCTTCTCAGATACGCAGTATTTT.

The chain links TRBV7-2 to TRBJ2-2; 8 bases fit TRBD2. CDR1 is SGHTA, CDR2 FQGNSA, per germline. This CDR3 contains 16 residues. J was trimmed by 0 bases and V by 4 bases; bases with no gene match: 4. The CDR3 here is CASSSNGGANTGELFF. The CDR3 DNA reads as TGTGCCAGCAGCTCAAACGGGGGGGCGAACACCGGGGAGCTGTTTTTT.

The V call is TRBV5-1, the J call TRBJ2-1; D may be TRBD2 (5 bases). V lost 4 bases, J lost 6 bases, and 14 bases lay in between. The CDR3 runs 14 residues. Germline-derived CDR1 and CDR2 are SGHRS and YFSETQ. CDR3 protein: CASSPTREGNEQFF. The CDR3, as DNA: TGCGCCAGCAGCCCCACCCGAGAGGGCAATGAGCAGTTCTTC.